This passage covers 11 T cell receptor beta chains from one sample sequenced in a study of cytomegalovirus exposure and HLA in healthy donors. It was with 60 Vbeta and 13 Jbeta primers that the PCR ran. The assay was immunoSEQ multiplex PCR, and TCRdb's table has in-frame clones only and misses some. The sample has some 150,000 clones; 77% are singletons. The specimen was PBMCs. Receptor source: a female donor in good health and CMV-seronegative.

This clone occurred a few times. This rearrangement joins TRBV6-1 to TRBJ2-1; 12 bases fit TRBD1. V shed 3 bases and J 8 bases; nucleotides not matched to a gene: 5. The CDR3 runs to 15 residues. The V gene's germline CDR1 is MNHNS and CDR2 SASEGT. CDR3 sequence reads: CASSDLGQGADEQFF. CDR3 nucleotides: TGTGCCAGCAGTGATTTGGGACAGGGGGCCGATGAGCAGTTCTTC.

The chain links TRBV21-1 to TRBJ1-2; the table's D gene call, TRBD1, was not cross checked with the DNA. TRBV21-1 is an annotated pseudogene. This CDR3 spans 15 amino acids. CDR3: CASSEGGGQTYGYTF. In nucleotides, the CDR3 is TGTGCCAGCAGCGAAGGTGGAGGACAGACCTATGGCTACACCTTC.

V usage is TRBV2 and J usage is TRBJ2-7; 9 bases agree with TRBD1. CDR1 SNHLY and CDR2 FYNNEI come from the germline V gene. The CDR3 runs 15 residues. The J segment lost 0 bases and the V segment lost 2 bases, leaving 2 bases of the junction unmatched. The CDR3 bases are TGTGCCAGCAGTGAAACAGGGGGCGGCTCCTACGAGCAGTACTTC. This sequence encodes CASSETGGGSYEQYF. Full variable domain (missing parts from reference TRBV2 and TRBJ2-7): EPEVTQTPSHQVTQMGQEVILRCVPISNHLYFYWYRQILGQKVEFLVSFYNNEISEKSEIFDDQFSVERPDGSNFTLKIRSTKLEDSAMYFCASSETGGGSYEQYFGPGTRLTVT.

The chain combines TRBV5-1 with TRBJ2-1; a possible D gene is TRBD1 (5 bases). Trimming stripped 4 bases from V and 15 bases from J, with 17 bases between. The V gene's germline CDR1 is SGHRS and CDR2 YFSETQ. The CDR3 has 12 residues. The CDR3 sequence is CASSGAPGRRFF. The CDR3 region has the DNA TGCGCCAGCAGCGGGGCCCCAGGCCGCCGGTTCTTC. Using reference TRBV5-1 and TRBJ2-1 for the parts outside the CDR3, the full variable domain is KAGVTQTPRYLIKTRGQQVTLSCSPISGHRSVSWYQQTPGQGLQFLFEYFSETQRNKGNFPGRFSGRQFSNSRSEMNVSTLELGDSALYLCASSGAPGRRFFGPGTRLTVL.

The chain links TRBV7-9 to TRBJ1-1, with 11 bases identical to TRBD1. Germline trimming cut 5 bases from V and 4 bases from J; bases unmatched to any gene: 9. The CDR3 consists of 16 residues. Germline CDR1 SEHNR, CDR2 FQNEAQ (reference sequence). CDR3 region: CASSTGQGASPTEAFF. In DNA, the CDR3 is TGTGCCAGCAGCACCGGACAGGGGGCAAGTCCCACTGAAGCTTTCTTT.

About this clone: Germline is not matched at one junction end, which may reflect a read error. The J gene is TRBJ2-1, the V gene TRBV7-7, with a tentative D call TRBD2 (6 bases). The CDR3 extends over 16 amino acids. Looked up from germline, CDR1 is SSHAT and CDR2 is FNYEAQ (reference sequence). In DNA form, the CDR3 reads TGTGCTAGCAGCTTAAGCGGGTTTAGCTCCTACAATGAGCAGTTCTTC. Its translation is CASSLSGFSSYNEQFF.

The genes are TRBV10-1 and TRBJ2-7, with TRBD1 identical over 7 bases. J was trimmed by 3 bases and V by 5 bases; bases with no gene match: 4. Germline loops: CDR1 WNHNN, CDR2 SYGVQD (reference sequence). The CDR3 has 13 residues. The CDR3 here is CASSPGQDYEQYF. CDR3 DNA sequence: TGCGCCAGCAGTCCCGGACAGGACTACGAGCAGTACTTC.

Only a few counts were recorded for this clone. The V call is TRBV4-1, the J call TRBJ2-7; 11 bases align to TRBD2. J lost 1 base, V lost 4 bases, and 9 bases had no gene match. CDR1 MGHRA and CDR2 YSYEKL come from the germline V gene. The CDR3 runs 17 residues. CDR3 amino acids: CASSRGLTSGASYEQYF. The DNA for the CDR3 is TGCGCCAGCAGCCGAGGTCTGACTAGCGGGGCTTCCTACGAGCAGTACTTC.

The chain has TRBV5-6 and TRBJ2-7, with D possibly TRBD2 on 5 matching bases. The CDR3 spans 14 residues. V was trimmed by 0 bases and J by 12 bases, leaving 19 bases between them. Germline V gene data show CDR1 as SGHDT and CDR2 as YYEEEE. The CDR3 loop reads CASSLVQHTSGWYF. The CDR3 DNA follows: TGTGCCAGCAGCTTGGTCCAACACACGAGCGGATGGTACTTC.

In its sample, this clone was seen a few times. This chain joins TRBV5-6 and TRBJ2-3, with no clear D. The V end lost 0 bases, the J end lost 11 bases, and 10 bases lay between the germline ends. The CDR3 runs to 12 residues. Germline values: CDR1 SGHDT, CDR2 YYEEEE. This CDR3 reads CASSLGSVLQYF. CDR3 nucleotides: TGTGCCAGCAGCTTGGGGTCAGTCCTGCAGTATTTT.

This chain joins TRBV5-4 and TRBJ2-7, with a weak D call TRBD2 (5 bases). The CDR3 is 15 amino acids. CDR1 is SGHNT, CDR2 YYREEE, per germline (reference sequence). V was pared by 4 bases and J by 5 bases, with 19 bases between. The CDR3 reads CASSASSGLVHEQYF. The CDR3 region has the DNA TGTGCCAGCAGCGCATCATCGGGATTAGTCCACGAGCAGTACTTC. The full variable domain, completed using reference TRBV5-4 and TRBJ2-7, is ETGVTQSPTHLIKTRGQQVTLRCSSQSGHNTVSWYQQALGQGPQFIFQYYREEENGRGNFPPRFSGLQFPNYSSELNVNALELDDSALYLCASSASSGLVHEQYFGPGTRLTVT.